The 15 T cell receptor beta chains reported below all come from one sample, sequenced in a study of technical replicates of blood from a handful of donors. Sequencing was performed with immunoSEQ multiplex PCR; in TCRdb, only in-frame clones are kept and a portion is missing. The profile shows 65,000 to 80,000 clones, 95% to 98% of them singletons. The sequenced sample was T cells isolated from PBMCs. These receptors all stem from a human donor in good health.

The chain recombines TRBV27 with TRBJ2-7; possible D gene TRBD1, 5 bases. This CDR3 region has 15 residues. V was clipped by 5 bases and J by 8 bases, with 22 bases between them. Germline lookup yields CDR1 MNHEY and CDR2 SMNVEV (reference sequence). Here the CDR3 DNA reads TGTGCCAGCAGTCCCCCGGTCGGACAACACGGTCAGCAGTACTTC. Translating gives CASSPPVGQHGQQYF.

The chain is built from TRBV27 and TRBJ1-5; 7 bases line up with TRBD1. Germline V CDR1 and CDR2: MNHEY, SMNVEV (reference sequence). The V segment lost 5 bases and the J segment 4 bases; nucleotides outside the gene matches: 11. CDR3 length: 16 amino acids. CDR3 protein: CASSPLGQELNQPQHF. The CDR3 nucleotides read TGTGCCAGCAGTCCCCTAGGACAGGAACTGAATCAGCCCCAGCATTTT.

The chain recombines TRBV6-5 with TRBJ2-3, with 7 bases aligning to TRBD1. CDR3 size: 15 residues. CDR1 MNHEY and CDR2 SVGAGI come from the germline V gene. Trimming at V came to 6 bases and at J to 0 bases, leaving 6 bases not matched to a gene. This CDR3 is CASSSQGQSTDTQYF. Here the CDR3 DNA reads TGTGCCAGCAGCTCACAGGGACAGAGCACAGATACGCAGTATTTT.

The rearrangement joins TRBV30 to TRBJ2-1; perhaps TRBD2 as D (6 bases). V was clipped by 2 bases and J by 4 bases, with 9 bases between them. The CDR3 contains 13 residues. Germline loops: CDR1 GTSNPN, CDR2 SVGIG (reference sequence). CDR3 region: CAWSTAGYNEQFF. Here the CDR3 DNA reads TGTGCCTGGAGTACTGCGGGATACAATGAGCAGTTCTTC. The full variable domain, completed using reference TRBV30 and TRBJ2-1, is SQTIHQWPATLVQPVGSPLSLECTVEGTSNPNLYWYRQAAGRGLQLLFYSVGIGQISSEVPQNLSASRPQDRQFILSSKKLLLSDSGFYLCAWSTAGYNEQFFGPGTRLTVL.

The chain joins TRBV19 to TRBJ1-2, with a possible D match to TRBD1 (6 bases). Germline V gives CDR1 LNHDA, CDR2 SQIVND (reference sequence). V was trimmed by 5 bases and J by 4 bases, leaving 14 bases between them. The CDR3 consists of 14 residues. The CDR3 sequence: CASSLQGAGYGYTF. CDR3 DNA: TGTGCCAGTAGTCTACAGGGAGCCGGCTATGGCTACACCTTC.

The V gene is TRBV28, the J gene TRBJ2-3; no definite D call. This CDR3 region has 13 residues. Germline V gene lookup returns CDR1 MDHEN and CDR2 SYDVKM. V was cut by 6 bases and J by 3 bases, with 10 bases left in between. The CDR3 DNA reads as TGTGCCAGCAGCTTTAGTCGGACAGATACGCAGTATTTT. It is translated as CASSFSRTDTQYF.

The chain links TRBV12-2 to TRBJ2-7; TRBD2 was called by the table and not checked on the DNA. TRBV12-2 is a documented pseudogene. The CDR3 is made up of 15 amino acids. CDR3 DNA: TGTGCAAGTCGCTTACCCGAGGGACTCTACTACGAGCAGTACTTC. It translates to CASRLPEGLYYEQYF.

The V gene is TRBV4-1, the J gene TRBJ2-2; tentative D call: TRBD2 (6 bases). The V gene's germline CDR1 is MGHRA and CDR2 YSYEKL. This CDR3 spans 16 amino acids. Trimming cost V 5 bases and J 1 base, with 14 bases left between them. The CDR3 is CASSSGFSGNTGELFF. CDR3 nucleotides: TGCGCCAGCAGCTCAGGATTTAGCGGGAACACCGGGGAGCTGTTTTTT.

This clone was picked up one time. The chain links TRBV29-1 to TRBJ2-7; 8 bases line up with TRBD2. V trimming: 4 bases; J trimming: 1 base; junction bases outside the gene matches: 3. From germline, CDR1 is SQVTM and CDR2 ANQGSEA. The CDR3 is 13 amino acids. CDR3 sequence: CSVAGGVSYEQYF. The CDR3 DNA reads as TGCAGCGTTGCGGGAGGGGTATCCTACGAGCAGTACTTC.

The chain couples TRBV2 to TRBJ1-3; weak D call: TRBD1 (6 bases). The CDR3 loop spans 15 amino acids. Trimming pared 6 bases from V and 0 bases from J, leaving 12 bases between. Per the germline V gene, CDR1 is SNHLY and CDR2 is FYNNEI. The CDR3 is CASRVGHSSGNTIYF. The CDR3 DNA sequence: TGTGCCAGCAGAGTGGGACACAGCTCTGGAAACACCATATATTTT. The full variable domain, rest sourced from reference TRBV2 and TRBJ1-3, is EPEVTQTPSHQVTQMGQEVILRCVPISNHLYFYWYRQILGQKVEFLVSFYNNEISEKSEIFDDQFSVERPDGSNFTLKIRSTKLEDSAMYFCASRVGHSSGNTIYFGEGSWLTVV.

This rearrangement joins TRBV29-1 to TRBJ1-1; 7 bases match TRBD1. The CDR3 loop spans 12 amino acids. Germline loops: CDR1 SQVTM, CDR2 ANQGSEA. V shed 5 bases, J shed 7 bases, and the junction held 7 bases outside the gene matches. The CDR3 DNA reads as TGCAGCGTTACGCCGGGACAGCTTGAAGCTTTCTTT. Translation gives CSVTPGQLEAFF.

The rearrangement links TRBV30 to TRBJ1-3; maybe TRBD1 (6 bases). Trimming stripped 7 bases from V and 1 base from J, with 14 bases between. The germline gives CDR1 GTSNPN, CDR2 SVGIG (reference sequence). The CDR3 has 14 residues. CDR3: CASEDSPSGNTIYF. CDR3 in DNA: TGTGCCTCCGAGGACAGCCCGTCTGGAAACACCATATATTTT. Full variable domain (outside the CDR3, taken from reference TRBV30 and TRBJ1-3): SQTIHQWPATLVQPVGSPLSLECTVEGTSNPNLYWYRQAAGRGLQLLFYSVGIGQISSEVPQNLSASRPQDRQFILSSKKLLLSDSGFYLCASEDSPSGNTIYFGEGSWLTVV.

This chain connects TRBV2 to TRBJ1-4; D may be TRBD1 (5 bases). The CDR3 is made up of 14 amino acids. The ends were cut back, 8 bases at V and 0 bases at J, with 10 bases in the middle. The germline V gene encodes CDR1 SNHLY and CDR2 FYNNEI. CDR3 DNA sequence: TGTGCCAGCGGGGCAGCCGCAACTAATGAAAAACTGTTTTTT. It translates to CASGAAATNEKLFF.

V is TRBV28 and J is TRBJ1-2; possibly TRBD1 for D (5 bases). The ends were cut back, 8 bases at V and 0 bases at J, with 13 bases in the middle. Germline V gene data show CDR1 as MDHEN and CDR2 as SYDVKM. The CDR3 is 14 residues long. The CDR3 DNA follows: TGTGCCAGCTCTGGGGCAGCCTCTAACTATGGCTACACCTTC. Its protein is CASSGAASNYGYTF.

CDR3 coding DNA: TGTGCCAGCAGCTCCAGACTAGCGGGAGAGGTAGAGACCCAGTACTTC. Its protein product is CASSSRLAGEVETQYF. The chain is built from TRBV7-9 and TRBJ2-5; 12 positions match TRBD2. The CDR3 loop spans 16 amino acids. Trimming took 4 bases from V and 4 from J; bases not matched to a gene: 7. Germline values: CDR1 SEHNR, CDR2 FQNEAQ (reference sequence).